These 18 T cell receptor beta chains were sequenced from one sample in a study of blood T cell repertoires in COVID-19. Produced via immunoSEQ multiplex PCR; TCRdb's table is partial and in-frame only. This table has some 70,000 clones, 80% to 90% appearing once. Input material: peripheral blood. Source of these receptors: a man between 60 and 70 years old with acute or convalescent COVID-19.

This chain links TRBV5-1 with TRBJ2-5, with 15 bases aligning to TRBD2. Germline lookup yields CDR1 SGHRS and CDR2 YFSETQ. The CDR3 is 16 residues long. The ends lost 4 bases at V and 3 bases at J; junction bases unmatched: 4. The CDR3 here is CASSRGLAGGKETQYF. CDR3 bases: TGCGCCAGCAGCCGGGGACTAGCGGGAGGTAAAGAGACCCAGTACTTC.

The gene calls are TRBV12-3 or TRBV12-4 and TRBJ2-5; D is perhaps TRBD2 (5 bases). Trimming removed 7 bases from V and 5 bases from J, with 11 bases in between. This CDR3 contains 12 residues. CDR3 amino acids: CASKGPGETQYF. The CDR3 region has the DNA TGTGCCAGCAAAGGACCGGGGGAGACCCAGTACTTC.

J is TRBJ2-1 and V is TRBV4-2; D ambiguous. V lost 0 bases to trimming and J lost 0 bases, with 9 bases between them. Germline CDR1 and CDR2: LGHNA and YNFKEQ. The CDR3 is made up of 16 amino acids. As DNA, the CDR3 is TGTGCCAGCAGCCAAGAGGGTCGCGGCTCCTACAATGAGCAGTTCTTC. The encoded protein is CASSQEGRGSYNEQFF.

The chain employs TRBV29-1 and TRBJ2-5; D gene unclear. The CDR3 is made up of 14 amino acids. V was trimmed by 0 bases and J by 5 bases, leaving 13 bases between them. The germline V gene encodes CDR1 SQVTM and CDR2 ANQGSEA. In nucleotides, the CDR3 is TGCAGCGTTGAAGATCTCCGGATCGGGGAGACCCAGTACTTC. It specifies CSVEDLRIGETQYF.

This clone was seen a handful of times. The V gene is TRBV27, the J gene TRBJ2-5; weak D call: TRBD1 (5 bases). Trimming cost V 5 bases and J 1 base, with 8 bases left between them. Germline CDR1 and CDR2: MNHEY and SMNVEV (reference sequence). The CDR3 consists of 13 residues. The CDR3 protein is CASSVTGQETQYF. The CDR3, as DNA: TGTGCCAGCAGTGTCACAGGCCAAGAGACCCAGTACTTC.

The V call is TRBV6-5, the J call TRBJ1-1; a possible D gene is TRBD1 (5 bases). CDR1 MNHEY and CDR2 SVGAGI come from the germline V gene. Trimming cost V 2 bases and J 6 bases, with 16 bases left between them. The CDR3 totals 15 residues. In nucleotides, the CDR3 is TGTGCCAGCAGTTACAGTATCGGGGGGTACGCTGAAGCTTTCTTT. It yields the protein CASSYSIGGYAEAFF.

The chain joins TRBV3-1 (or the pseudogene TRBV3-2) to TRBJ2-1; D ambiguous. Trimming took 1 base from V and 9 from J, leaving 19 bases between them. Germline CDR1 is LGHDT and CDR2 is YNNKEL (reference sequence). The CDR3 length is 16 residues. CDR3 region: CASSQVSGQVFGEQFF. For the CDR3, the DNA is TGTGCCAGCAGCCAAGTTTCTGGGCAGGTTTTCGGTGAGCAGTTCTTC.

This chain joins TRBV10-1 and TRBJ2-1, with TRBD2 identical over 7 bases. The ends lost 5 bases at V and 0 bases at J; junction bases unmatched: 7. Per germline, CDR1 WNHNN and CDR2 SYGVQD (reference sequence). This CDR3 is 16 amino acids long. The CDR3 sequence: CASSPRRGSSYNEQFF. DNA of the CDR3: TGCGCCAGCAGTCCTAGGCGGGGGAGCTCCTACAATGAGCAGTTCTTC.

This chain links TRBV12-3 or TRBV12-4 with TRBJ1-1; D uncertain. The CDR3 length is 13 residues. The V end lost 6 bases, the J end lost 4 bases, and 12 bases lay between the germline ends. The CDR3 DNA sequence: TGTGCCAGCAGCCCGACTACGGCCACTGAAGCTTTCTTT. Encoded protein: CASSPTTATEAFF.

The chain joins TRBV6-5 to TRBJ1-2; TRBD1 aligns across 9 bases. The CDR3 spans 14 residues. V lost 6 bases to trimming and J lost 6 bases; unmatched junction nucleotides: 8. From germline, CDR1 is MNHEY and CDR2 SVGAGI. The CDR3 loop is CASSTMGQGNGYTF. The DNA for the CDR3 is TGTGCCAGCAGCACTATGGGACAGGGAAATGGCTACACCTTC.

This chain uses TRBV9 with TRBJ2-7; TRBD2 matches 7 bases. The CDR3 covers 12 residues. Trimming at V came to 3 bases and at J to 5 bases, leaving 2 bases not matched to a gene. Germline V gene data show CDR1 as SGDLS and CDR2 as YYNGEE. The CDR3 spells CASSGLADEQYF. DNA of the CDR3: TGTGCCAGCAGCGGACTAGCCGACGAGCAGTACTTC.

This rearrangement joins TRBV4-2 to TRBJ2-2, with TRBD2 as a possible D gene (5 bases). Trimming pared 4 bases from V and 5 bases from J, leaving 14 bases between. The CDR3 contains 15 residues. Per germline, CDR1 LGHNA and CDR2 YNFKEQ. In nucleotides, the CDR3 is TGTGCCAGCAGCCGGAGCCGAGGGCAGACCGGGGAGCTGTTTTTT. It translates to CASSRSRGQTGELFF.

V is TRBV6-5 and J is TRBJ1-1, with D unresolved. The germline CDR1 and CDR2 sequences are MNHEY and SVGAGI. V gave up 5 bases and J gave up 1 base, with 8 bases separating them. The CDR3 extends over 13 amino acids. The CDR3 reads CASSRGGNTEAFF. The CDR3, as DNA: TGTGCCAGCAGTCGCGGTGGGAACACTGAAGCTTTCTTT.

The chain couples TRBV6-5 to TRBJ2-1, with 7 bases lining up with TRBD1. Germline V gene lookup returns CDR1 MNHEY and CDR2 SVGAGI. V lost 5 bases and J lost 0; bases outside the gene matches: 4. The CDR3 loop spans 15 amino acids. The CDR3 sequence is CASSRQGRSYNEQFF. CDR3 in DNA: TGTGCCAGCAGTCGACAGGGTCGCTCCTACAATGAGCAGTTCTTC.

The chain couples TRBV7-9 to TRBJ2-7, with TRBD2 matching over 9 bases. Germline loops: CDR1 SEHNR, CDR2 FQNEAQ (reference sequence). The V gene end was trimmed by 5 bases and the J gene end by 5 bases; junction bases not matched to a gene: 10. This CDR3 is 15 amino acids long. For the CDR3, the DNA is TGTGCCAGCAGCCTGGCTATAGCGGGAGATGACGAGCAGTACTTC. Translating gives CASSLAIAGDDEQYF.

The chain couples TRBV5-1 to TRBJ2-1; TRBD2 might be the D (6 bases). V dropped 7 bases and J dropped 7 bases, with 15 bases sitting between them. CDR1 is SGHRS and CDR2 is YFSETQ in the germline V gene. The CDR3 totals 13 residues. The CDR3 DNA reads TGCGCCAGCTCCCCGGGACTCTTAAATGAGCAGTTCTTC. Its protein product is CASSPGLLNEQFF.

The chain joins TRBV6-1 to TRBJ1-5, with TRBD1 matching 9 bases. This CDR3 comprises 17 residues. The junction had 10 bases not matched to a gene; V was cut back by 0 bases and J by 7 bases. Germline V gene lookup returns CDR1 MNHNS and CDR2 SASEGT. This CDR3 reads CASSEAVWTGEQQPQHF. In nucleotides, the CDR3 is TGTGCCAGCAGTGAAGCGGTGTGGACAGGGGAACAGCAGCCCCAGCATTTT.

As to this clone: At the DNA level, this CDR3 is encoded by other sequences in the same sample as well. The V call is TRBV24-1, the J call TRBJ1-5; 10 bases line up with TRBD1. The germline V gene has CDR1 KGHDR and CDR2 SFDVKD. After removal of 4 bases from V and 4 bases from J, the junction contained 6 bases not matched to a gene. This CDR3 contains 16 residues. In nucleotides, the CDR3 is TGTGCCACCAGTGACAGGGGGACAGGGGATAATCAGCCCCAGCATTTT. Encoded protein: CATSDRGTGDNQPQHF.